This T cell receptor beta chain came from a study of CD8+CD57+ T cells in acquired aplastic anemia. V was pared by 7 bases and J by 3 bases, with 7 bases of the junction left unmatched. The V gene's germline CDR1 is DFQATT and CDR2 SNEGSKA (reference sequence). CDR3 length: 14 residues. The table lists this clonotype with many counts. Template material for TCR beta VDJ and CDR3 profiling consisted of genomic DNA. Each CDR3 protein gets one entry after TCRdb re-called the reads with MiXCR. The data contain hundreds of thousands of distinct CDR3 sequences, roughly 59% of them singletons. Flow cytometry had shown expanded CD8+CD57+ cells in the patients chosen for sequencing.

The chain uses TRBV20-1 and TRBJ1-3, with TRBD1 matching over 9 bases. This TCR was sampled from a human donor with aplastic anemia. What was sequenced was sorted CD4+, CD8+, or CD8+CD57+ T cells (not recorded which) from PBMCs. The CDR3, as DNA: TGCAGTGTTCCGACAGGGGGGATTGGAAACACCATATATTTT. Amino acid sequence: CSVPTGGIGNTIYF.